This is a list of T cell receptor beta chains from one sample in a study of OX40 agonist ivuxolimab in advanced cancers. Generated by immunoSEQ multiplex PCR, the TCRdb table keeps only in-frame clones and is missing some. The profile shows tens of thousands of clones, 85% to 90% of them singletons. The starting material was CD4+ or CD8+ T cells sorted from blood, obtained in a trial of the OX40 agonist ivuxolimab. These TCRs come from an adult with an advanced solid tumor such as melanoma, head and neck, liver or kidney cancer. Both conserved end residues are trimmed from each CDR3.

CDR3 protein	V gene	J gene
ASGQPEGGFYEQY	TRBV12-5	TRBJ2-7
ASSSGPFGNTIY	TRBV7-3	TRBJ1-3
ASSLGTGYYEQY	TRBV5-1	TRBJ2-7
ASGTDANYGYT	TRBV7-9	TRBJ1-2
ASSLARGAGQPLH	TRBV11-2	TRBJ1-6
ASSEDRQNTEAF	TRBV5-4	TRBJ1-1
ASSSSGASYEQY	TRBV7-9	TRBJ2-7
ASSSIGRGGNTIY	TRBV6-6	TRBJ1-3
ASTSDREITDTQY	TRBV6-5	TRBJ2-3
ASSLGSYDEQY	TRBV27	TRBJ2-7
AISESGLAEQF	TRBV10-3	TRBJ2-1
ASSLGRAYTEAF	TRBV28	TRBJ1-1
ASSSIPTQYGYT	TRBV6-5	TRBJ1-2
ASSLEQGPSYEQY	TRBV7-3	TRBJ2-7
ASSLGGGLNYNEQF	TRBV27	TRBJ2-1
ASSYSTGWGYT	TRBV6-6	TRBJ1-2
ASSLGGGGDEQY	TRBV9	TRBJ2-7
ASSHLGLAGTNEQY	TRBV4-1	.
ASSFGTRTTYEQY	TRBV10-1	TRBJ2-7
ASSDSSGANVLT	TRBV11-3	TRBJ2-6
ASSPLGRDTEAF	TRBV5-5	TRBJ1-1
ASSPTSGYNEQF	TRBV4-1	TRBJ2-1
ASRSGTGLSLYGYT	TRBV28	TRBJ1-2
ASSQGRAGLAGEAVDEQF	TRBV5-1	TRBJ2-1
ASSGRNEKLF	TRBV9	TRBJ1-4
ASSESNSYGYT	TRBV2	TRBJ1-2
ASSLGLAGVKDEQF	TRBV5-5	TRBJ2-1
ASSYTGLGYEQY	TRBV6-5	TRBJ2-7
ASSLVNPAYEQY	TRBV7-8	TRBJ2-7
ASSPPTNSYEQY	TRBV5-1	TRBJ2-7
ASSLTSGFNNEQF	TRBV5-1	TRBJ2-1
ASSFSANQPQH	TRBV28	TRBJ1-5
ASSLGGTYEQY	TRBV5-8	TRBJ2-7
ASRQGQETQY	TRBV6-5	TRBJ2-5
ASSLGRTGTTEAF	TRBV5-4	TRBJ1-1
AIKNFTEAF	TRBV10-3	TRBJ1-1
ASSRAGTPGYT	TRBV6-5	TRBJ1-2
ASSATGGGNTIY	TRBV6-1	TRBJ1-3
ASSPLESAQY	TRBV11-3	TRBJ2-3